This note documents a single TCR beta chain sequence. These data originate in a study of cytomegalovirus exposure and HLA in healthy donors. V was trimmed by 0 bases and J by 6 bases, leaving 9 bases between them. This CDR3 has 14 amino acids. Germline loops: CDR1 SGHNT, CDR2 YYREEE (reference sequence). Primers included in the PCR were 60 Vbeta and 13 Jbeta primers. Produced via immunoSEQ multiplex PCR; TCRdb's table is partial and in-frame only. The repertoire holds under 250,000 clones, with about 80% as singletons. The receptor comes from a male donor in good health and CMV-seronegative. Specimen: PBMCs. This chain connects TRBV5-4 to TRBJ1-4, with TRBD1 as a possible D gene (5 bases). For the CDR3, the DNA is TGTGCCAGCAGCTTGGAGGGACTGGATGAAAAACTGTTTTTT. Its protein product is CASSLEGLDEKLFF.